What follows are 20 T cell receptor beta chains derived from one specimen sequenced in a study of shared clonotypes between healthy human individuals. Sequenced by immunoSEQ multiplex PCR; TCRdb stores in-frame clones only, minus some. Of more than 2 million clones listed, 85% to 95% are singletons. Naive CD8 cells were CD45RO-negative, positively selected for CCR7, excluding terminally differentiated effector memory CD45RA+ cells. Material: naive CD8+ T cells from PBMCs. Receptor source: a man aged 18-30 years in good health. Some clones in this sample may be carry-over from other donors' samples.

The chain has TRBV28 and TRBJ2-6, with TRBD1 matching over 11 bases. Germline CDR1 MDHEN, CDR2 SYDVKM. The CDR3 has 18 residues. V lost 3 bases and J lost 0; bases outside the gene matches: 4. CDR3 DNA sequence: TGTGCCAGCAGTTTCCCGGGACAGGGGGACTCTGGGGCCAACGTCCTGACTTTC. This translates into CASSFPGQGDSGANVLTF. Complete variable domain (other parts from reference TRBV28 and TRBJ2-6): DVKVTQSSRYLVKRTGEKVFLECVQDMDHENMFWYRQDPGLGLRLIYFSYDVKMKEKGDIPEGYSVSREKKERFSLILESASTNQTSMYLCASSFPGQGDSGANVLTFGAGSRLTVL.

The chain combines TRBV30 with TRBJ1-2; 12 nucleotides agree with TRBD1. Germline V lookup: CDR1 GTSNPN, CDR2 SVGIG (reference sequence). The CDR3 is 15 residues long. The junction had 3 bases not matched to a gene; V was cut back by 1 base and J by 3 bases. CDR3 coding DNA: TGTGCCTGGAGTGGCGGGACAGGGGGCTACTATGGCTACACCTTC. It encodes CAWSGGTGGYYGYTF.

This clone was seen once. This chain joins TRBV11-2 and TRBJ2-3; 7 bases line up with TRBD1. The CDR3 loop spans 15 amino acids. V lost 5 bases, J lost 3 bases, and 8 bases stayed unmatched. The germline CDR1 and CDR2 sequences are SGHAT and FQNNGV. The CDR3: CASSHRQGSTDTQYF. The CDR3 DNA follows: TGTGCCAGCAGCCACCGACAGGGTTCGACAGATACGCAGTATTTT.

V usage is TRBV7-8 and J usage is TRBJ2-7; 10 nucleotides align to TRBD2. CDR1 is SGHVS and CDR2 is FQNEAQ in the germline V gene. The CDR3 consists of 17 residues. V was pared by 1 base and J by 1 base, with 7 bases of the junction left unmatched. DNA of the CDR3: TGTGCCAGCAGCTTAGGGCTAGCGGGAGTGGGGTCCTACGAGCAGTACTTC. Protein sequence: CASSLGLAGVGSYEQYF.

With regard to this clone: Other DNA sequences in the sample encode the same CDR3. V and J are TRBV5-1 and TRBJ1-2; unclear D gene. The CDR3 contains 14 residues. Germline V gene data show CDR1 as SGHRS and CDR2 as YFSETQ. V lost 0 bases, J lost 3 bases, and 9 bases lay in between. The CDR3 coding sequence is TGCGCCAGCAGCTTGGCCGAGGGTTACTATGGCTACACCTTC. It translates to CASSLAEGYYGYTF.

The V gene is TRBV28, the J gene TRBJ1-5, with TRBD1 identical over 9 bases. The CDR3 consists of 17 residues. Germline CDR1 MDHEN, CDR2 SYDVKM. Trimming at V came to 3 bases and at J to 4 bases, leaving 10 bases not matched to a gene. The CDR3 here is CASSFNPGQGGNQPQHF. The DNA of the CDR3 is TGTGCCAGCAGTTTCAACCCGGGACAGGGTGGGAATCAGCCCCAGCATTTT.

The V and J genes are TRBV7-9 and TRBJ1-4, with TRBD1 identical over 9 bases. Per germline, CDR1 SEHNR and CDR2 FQNEAQ (reference sequence). V shed 5 bases and J 7 bases; nucleotides not matched to a gene: 5. The CDR3 length is 14 residues. This chain's CDR3 is CASSPDRGSEKLFF. CDR3 bases: TGTGCCAGCAGCCCCGACAGGGGGAGTGAAAAACTGTTTTTT.

This chain joins TRBV2 and TRBJ2-7, with D perhaps matching TRBD1 or TRBD2 (5 bases each). V lost 6 bases and J lost 4, with 10 bases in between. Germline V CDR1 and CDR2: SNHLY, FYNNEI. CDR3 length equals 12 residues. CDR3 nucleotide sequence: TGTGCCAGCAGGGGTTGGGGGTACGAGCAGTACTTC. Amino acid sequence: CASRGWGYEQYF.

In its sample, this clone was seen once. This sequence joins TRBV9 and TRBJ2-3; TRBD2 matches at 9 bases. The junction had 4 bases not matched to a gene; V was cut back by 3 bases and J by 2 bases. Germline CDR1 is SGDLS and CDR2 is YYNGEE. The CDR3 has 15 residues. CDR3: CASSGGLAPTDTQYF. CDR3 nucleotide sequence: TGTGCCAGCAGCGGTGGACTAGCGCCCACAGATACGCAGTATTTT.

V is TRBV28 and J is TRBJ2-5; 10 bases are a match to TRBD1. The CDR3 totals 15 residues. V trimming: 4 bases; J trimming: 5 bases; junction bases outside the gene matches: 7. Germline CDR1 and CDR2: MDHEN and SYDVKM. CDR3 protein: CASSSPGQGWETQYF. The DNA for the CDR3 is TGTGCCAGCAGTTCCCCGGGACAGGGGTGGGAGACCCAGTACTTC.

The V call is TRBV11-2, the J call TRBJ2-1; 8 bases map to TRBD2. After removal of 2 bases from V and 0 bases from J, the junction contained 3 bases not matched to a gene. CDR3 length: 16 residues. Per the germline V gene, CDR1 is SGHAT and CDR2 is FQNNGV. The CDR3 region has the DNA TGTGCCAGCAGCTTAAGGGGGACTAGCTCCTACAATGAGCAGTTCTTC. Protein product: CASSLRGTSSYNEQFF.

This chain connects TRBV5-1 to TRBJ1-2; D possibly corresponds to TRBD1 (5 bases). The CDR3 consists of 13 residues. Germline CDR1 SGHRS, CDR2 YFSETQ. Trimming left V 3 bases short and J 7 bases short, with 13 bases between. The CDR3 bases are TGCGCCAGCAGCTGGGACCTGGGCTTTGGCTACACCTTC. Its translation is CASSWDLGFGYTF.

The V gene is TRBV9, the J gene TRBJ2-7; D unresolved. V lost 0 bases and J lost 5, with 15 bases in between. CDR1 SGDLS and CDR2 YYNGEE come from the germline V gene. The CDR3 covers 15 residues. CDR3 nucleotides: TGTGCCAGCAGCGTAGCTTCCGGGCACTGGGACGAGCAGTACTTC. As protein: CASSVASGHWDEQYF.

The V and J genes are TRBV5-1 and TRBJ2-7; 12 bases align to TRBD2. Germline lookup yields CDR1 SGHRS and CDR2 YFSETQ. The V segment lost 7 bases and the J segment 5 bases; nucleotides outside the gene matches: 10. CDR3 length: 15 amino acids. This CDR3 reads CASRHPSGRANEQYF. The CDR3 coding sequence is TGCGCCAGCCGCCACCCTAGCGGGAGGGCCAACGAGCAGTACTTC.

The rearrangement links TRBV27 to TRBJ1-4; 8 nucleotides agree with TRBD1. CDR1 and CDR2 (germline): MNHEY, SMNVEV (reference sequence). The V and J ends lost 5 bases and 10 bases, in that order; junction bases with no gene match: 6. The CDR3 has 13 residues. The DNA for the CDR3 is TGTGCCAGCAGTACCCGACAGGGGACAAAACTGTTTTTT. Translated: CASSTRQGTKLFF.

On this clone: The same CDR3 can be traced to other DNA sequences in this sample. The V gene is TRBV5-1, the J gene TRBJ2-7; 10 nucleotides line up with TRBD1. The CDR3 has 15 residues. Losses at the gene ends were 1 base for V and 2 bases for J; bases not matched to a gene: 3. CDR1 is SGHRS, CDR2 YFSETQ, per germline. Here the CDR3 DNA reads TGCGCCAGCAGCTTGACCGGGACAGGGGCCTACGAGCAGTACTTC. Protein sequence: CASSLTGTGAYEQYF.

This sequence joins TRBV7-9 and TRBJ2-7; possible D gene TRBD2, 6 bases. Germline-derived CDR1 and CDR2 are SEHNR and FQNEAQ (reference sequence). Trimming removed 8 bases from V and 3 bases from J, with 20 bases in between. The CDR3 is 15 residues long. The CDR3 DNA reads TGTGCCAGCTCCGGGCGGGACGGCCCCCACTACGAGCAGTACTTC. Protein: CASSGRDGPHYEQYF.

CDR3 amino acids: CASSDGTGVFNEQFF. Here the CDR3 DNA reads TGTGCCAGCAGTGACGGGACAGGGGTGTTCAATGAGCAGTTCTTC. The rearrangement uses TRBV25-1 and TRBJ2-1, with 10 bases aligning to TRBD1. Germline V lookup: CDR1 MGHDK, CDR2 SYGVNS. CDR3 length: 15 amino acids. J lost 6 bases, V lost 3 bases, and 5 bases had no gene match.

This rearrangement joins TRBV4-1 to TRBJ2-7; 7 bases line up with TRBD2. The CDR3 contains 17 residues. With V trimmed by 2 bases and J by 0 bases, 10 bases remained unmatched. Germline CDR1 reads MGHRA; CDR2 reads YSYEKL. The CDR3 region has the DNA TGCGCCAGCAGCCAATTCTATCCTAGCGGCTACTCCTACGAGCAGTACTTC. It encodes CASSQFYPSGYSYEQYF.

J is TRBJ1-1 and V is TRBV5-1; D is unclear. Germline CDR1 SGHRS, CDR2 YFSETQ. This CDR3 is 15 amino acids long. Deletions cut 1 base from V and 1 base from J, with 11 bases between. This CDR3 is CASSLSLWENTEAFF. The CDR3 nucleotides are TGCGCCAGCAGCTTGTCCCTCTGGGAGAACACTGAAGCTTTCTTT.